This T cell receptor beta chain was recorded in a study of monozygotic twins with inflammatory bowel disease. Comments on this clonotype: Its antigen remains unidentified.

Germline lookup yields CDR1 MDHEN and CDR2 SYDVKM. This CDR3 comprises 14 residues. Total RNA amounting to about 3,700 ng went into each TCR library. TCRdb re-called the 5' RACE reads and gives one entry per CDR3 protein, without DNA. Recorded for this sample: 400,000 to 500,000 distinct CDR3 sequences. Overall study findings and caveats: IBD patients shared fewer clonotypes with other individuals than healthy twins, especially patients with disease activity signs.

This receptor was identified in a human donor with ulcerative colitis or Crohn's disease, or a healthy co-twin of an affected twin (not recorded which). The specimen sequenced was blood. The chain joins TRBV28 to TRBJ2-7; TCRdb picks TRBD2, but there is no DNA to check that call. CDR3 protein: CASSPSGSTYEQYF. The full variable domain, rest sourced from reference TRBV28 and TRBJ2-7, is DVKVTQSSRYLVKRTGEKVFLECVQDMDHENMFWYRQDPGLGLRLIYFSYDVKMKEKGDIPEGYSVSREKKERFSLILESASTNQTSMYLCASSPSGSTYEQYFGPGTRLTVT.